This T cell receptor beta chain originates from a study of T-cell reconstitution after alpha-beta-depleted transplantation in children. Preparation of the TCRbeta library involved a method that used unique molecular identifiers. In TCRdb, the PCR reads were re-called with MiXCR into one record per CDR3 protein. The sample holds approximately 120,000 distinct CDR3 sequences, around a tenth seen once. Ten or more counts support this clonotype. This clonotype originated in a girl in the first two years of life who had a stem cell transplant for combined immunodeficiency, so the T cells may come from the graft donor. The specimen comprised PBMCs, mostly from graft donor cells, sampled 180 days after TCRalphabeta/CD19-depleted stem cell transplant.

In nucleotides, the CDR3 is TGTGCCAGCAGCTCCCGACAGGGAGGCACCGGGGAGCTGTTTTTT. It is translated as CASSSRQGGTGELFF. The V gene is TRBV7-3, the J gene TRBJ2-2; tentative D call: TRBD1 (7 bases). The CDR3 covers 15 residues. Germline lookup yields CDR1 SGHTA and CDR2 FQGTGA. Trimming removed 4 bases at V and 4 bases at J, with 13 bases between.